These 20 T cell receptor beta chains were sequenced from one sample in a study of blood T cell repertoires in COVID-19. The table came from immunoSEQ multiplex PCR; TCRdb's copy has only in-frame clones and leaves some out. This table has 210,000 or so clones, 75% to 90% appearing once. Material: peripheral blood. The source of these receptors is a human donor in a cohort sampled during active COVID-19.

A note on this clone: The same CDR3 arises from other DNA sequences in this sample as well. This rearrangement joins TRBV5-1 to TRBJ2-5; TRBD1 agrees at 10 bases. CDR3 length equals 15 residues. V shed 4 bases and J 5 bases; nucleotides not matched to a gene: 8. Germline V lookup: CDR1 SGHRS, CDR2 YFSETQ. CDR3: CASSRTGGLMETQYF. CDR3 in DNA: TGCGCCAGCAGCCGGACAGGGGGTTTAATGGAGACCCAGTACTTC.

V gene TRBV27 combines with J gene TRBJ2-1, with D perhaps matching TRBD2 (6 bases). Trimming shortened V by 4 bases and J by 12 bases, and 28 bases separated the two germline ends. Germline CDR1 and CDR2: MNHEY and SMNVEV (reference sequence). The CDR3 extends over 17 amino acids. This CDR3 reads CASSSRAGLGTMIGQFF. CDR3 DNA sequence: TGTGCCAGCAGTTCCCGAGCGGGTCTGGGTACAATGATTGGGCAGTTCTTC.

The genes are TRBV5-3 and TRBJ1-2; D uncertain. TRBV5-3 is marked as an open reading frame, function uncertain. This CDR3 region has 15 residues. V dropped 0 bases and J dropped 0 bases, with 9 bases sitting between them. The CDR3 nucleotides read TGTGCCAGAAGCTTGGAAGCGGATGCTAACTATGGCTACACCTTC. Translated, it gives CARSLEADANYGYTF.

The CDR3 DNA reads as TGTGCCATCAGTGGAAGACAGGCGAACACCGGGGAGCTGTTTTTT. Encoded protein: CAISGRQANTGELFF. The V gene is TRBV10-3, the J gene TRBJ2-2, with a possible D match to TRBD1 (6 bases). The germline V gene has CDR1 ENHRY and CDR2 SYGVKD. The CDR3 contains 15 residues. V was shortened by 4 bases and J by 0 bases, with 9 bases between the two germline ends.

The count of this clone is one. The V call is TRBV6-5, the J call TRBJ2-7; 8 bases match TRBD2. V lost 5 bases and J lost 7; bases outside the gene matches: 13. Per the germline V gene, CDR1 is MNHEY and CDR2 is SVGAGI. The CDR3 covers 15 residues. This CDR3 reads CASSPPGTSLGEQYF. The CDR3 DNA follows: TGTGCCAGCAGTCCTCCCGGGACTAGTCTGGGTGAGCAGTACTTC.

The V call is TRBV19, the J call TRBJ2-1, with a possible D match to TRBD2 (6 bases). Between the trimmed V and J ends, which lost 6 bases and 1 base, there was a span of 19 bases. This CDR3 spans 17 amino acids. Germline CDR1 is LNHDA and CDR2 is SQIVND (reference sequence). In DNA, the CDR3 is TGTGCCAGTAGGTCGGAGGTGTTCGGGAGATCCTACAATGAGCAGTTCTTC. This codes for CASRSEVFGRSYNEQFF.

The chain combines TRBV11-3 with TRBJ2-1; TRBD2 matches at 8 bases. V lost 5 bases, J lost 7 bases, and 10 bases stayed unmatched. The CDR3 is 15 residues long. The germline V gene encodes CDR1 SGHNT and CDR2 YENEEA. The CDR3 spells CASSQSGRNLNEQFF. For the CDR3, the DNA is TGTGCCAGCAGCCAAAGCGGGAGAAACCTTAATGAGCAGTTCTTC.

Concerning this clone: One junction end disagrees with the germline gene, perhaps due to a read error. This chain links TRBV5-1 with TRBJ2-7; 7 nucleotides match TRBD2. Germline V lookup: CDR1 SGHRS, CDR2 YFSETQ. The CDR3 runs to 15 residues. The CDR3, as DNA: TGCACCAGCAGCTTGGGGACTAACCCGCTGGGAGAGCAGTACTTC. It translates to CTSSLGTNPLGEQYF.

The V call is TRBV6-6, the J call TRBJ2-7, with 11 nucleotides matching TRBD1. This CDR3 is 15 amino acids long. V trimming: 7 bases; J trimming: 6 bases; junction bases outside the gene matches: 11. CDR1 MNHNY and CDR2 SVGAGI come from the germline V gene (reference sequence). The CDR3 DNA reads TGTGCCAGCACCTACCGGGACAGGGGGTCGTCCGAGCAGTACTTC. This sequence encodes CASTYRDRGSSEQYF.

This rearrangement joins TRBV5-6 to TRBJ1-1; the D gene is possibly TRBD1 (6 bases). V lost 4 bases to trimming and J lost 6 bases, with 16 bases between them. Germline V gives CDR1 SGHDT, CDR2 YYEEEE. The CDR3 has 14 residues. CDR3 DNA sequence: TGTGCCAGCAGCCCGAAACACAGGGACGCTGAAGCTTTCTTT. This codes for CASSPKHRDAEAFF.

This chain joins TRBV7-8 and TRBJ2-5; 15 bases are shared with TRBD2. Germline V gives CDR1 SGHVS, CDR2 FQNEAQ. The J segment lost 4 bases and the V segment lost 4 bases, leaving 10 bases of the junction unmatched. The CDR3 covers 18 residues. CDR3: CASSYNLGLAGGTETQYF. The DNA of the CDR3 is TGTGCCAGCAGCTATAACCTAGGACTAGCGGGAGGGACAGAGACCCAGTACTTC.

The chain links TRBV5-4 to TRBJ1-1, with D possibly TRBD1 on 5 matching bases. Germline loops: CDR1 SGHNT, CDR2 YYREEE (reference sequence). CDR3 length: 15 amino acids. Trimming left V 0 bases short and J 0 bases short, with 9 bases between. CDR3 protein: CASSLVGHMNTEAFF. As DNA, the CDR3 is TGTGCCAGCAGCTTGGTCGGACATATGAACACTGAAGCTTTCTTT.

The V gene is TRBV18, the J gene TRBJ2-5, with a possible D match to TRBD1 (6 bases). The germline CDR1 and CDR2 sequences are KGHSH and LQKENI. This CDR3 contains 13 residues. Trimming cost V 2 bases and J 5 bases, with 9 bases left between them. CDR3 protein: CASSPGGRETQYF. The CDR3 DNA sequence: TGTGCCAGCTCACCAGGGGGCCGGGAGACCCAGTACTTC.

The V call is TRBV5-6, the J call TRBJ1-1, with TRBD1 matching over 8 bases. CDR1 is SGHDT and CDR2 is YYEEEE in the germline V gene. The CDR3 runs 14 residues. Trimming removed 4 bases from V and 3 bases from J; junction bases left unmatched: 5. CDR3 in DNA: TGTGCCAGCAGCCCCGACAGGGGACACACTGAAGCTTTCTTT. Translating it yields CASSPDRGHTEAFF.

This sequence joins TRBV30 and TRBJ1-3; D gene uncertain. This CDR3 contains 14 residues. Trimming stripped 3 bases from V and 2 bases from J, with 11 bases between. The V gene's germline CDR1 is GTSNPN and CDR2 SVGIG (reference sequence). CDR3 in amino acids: CAWSLGSAGNTIYF. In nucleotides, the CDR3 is TGTGCCTGGAGCCTCGGGTCAGCTGGAAACACCATATATTTT.

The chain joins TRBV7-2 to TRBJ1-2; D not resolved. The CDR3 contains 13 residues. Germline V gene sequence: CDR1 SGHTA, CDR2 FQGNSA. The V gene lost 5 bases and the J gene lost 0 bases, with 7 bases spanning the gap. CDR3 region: CASSPETNYGYTF. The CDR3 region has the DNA TGTGCCAGCAGCCCCGAGACTAACTATGGCTACACCTTC. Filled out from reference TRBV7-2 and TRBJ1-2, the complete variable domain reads GAGVSQSPSNKVTEKGKDVELRCDPISGHTALYWYRQSLGQGLEFLIYFQGNSAPDKSGLPSDRFSAERTGGSVSTLTIQRTQQEDSAVYLCASSPETNYGYTFGSGTRLTVV.

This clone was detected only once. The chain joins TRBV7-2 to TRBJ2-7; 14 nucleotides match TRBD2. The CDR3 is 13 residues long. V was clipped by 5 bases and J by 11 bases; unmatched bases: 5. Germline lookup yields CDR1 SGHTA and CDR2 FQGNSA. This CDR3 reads CASSGGLAGVEYF. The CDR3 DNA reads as TGTGCCAGCAGCGGGGGACTAGCGGGAGTCGAGTACTTC.

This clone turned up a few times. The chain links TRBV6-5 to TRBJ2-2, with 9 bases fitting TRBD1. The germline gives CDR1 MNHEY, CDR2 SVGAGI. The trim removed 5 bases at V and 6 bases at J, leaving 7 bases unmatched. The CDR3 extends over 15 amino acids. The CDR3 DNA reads TGTGCCAGCAGTACACAGGGGGCGTTGTCCGGGGAGCTGTTTTTT. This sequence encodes CASSTQGALSGELFF.

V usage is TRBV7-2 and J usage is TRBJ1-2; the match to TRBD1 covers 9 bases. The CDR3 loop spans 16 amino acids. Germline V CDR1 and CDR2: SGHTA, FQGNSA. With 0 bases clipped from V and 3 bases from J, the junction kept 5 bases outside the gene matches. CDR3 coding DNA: TGTGCCAGCAGCTTAGCGGGAACAGGGGGCTACTATGGCTACACCTTC. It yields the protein CASSLAGTGGYYGYTF.

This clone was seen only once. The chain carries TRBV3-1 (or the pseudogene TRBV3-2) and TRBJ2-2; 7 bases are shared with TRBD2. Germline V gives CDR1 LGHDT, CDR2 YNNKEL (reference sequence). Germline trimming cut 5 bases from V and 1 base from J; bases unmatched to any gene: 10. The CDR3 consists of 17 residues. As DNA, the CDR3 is TGTGCCAGCAGCTTTTTCACTAGCGCCCAGAACACCGGGGAGCTGTTTTTT. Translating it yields CASSFFTSAQNTGELFF.